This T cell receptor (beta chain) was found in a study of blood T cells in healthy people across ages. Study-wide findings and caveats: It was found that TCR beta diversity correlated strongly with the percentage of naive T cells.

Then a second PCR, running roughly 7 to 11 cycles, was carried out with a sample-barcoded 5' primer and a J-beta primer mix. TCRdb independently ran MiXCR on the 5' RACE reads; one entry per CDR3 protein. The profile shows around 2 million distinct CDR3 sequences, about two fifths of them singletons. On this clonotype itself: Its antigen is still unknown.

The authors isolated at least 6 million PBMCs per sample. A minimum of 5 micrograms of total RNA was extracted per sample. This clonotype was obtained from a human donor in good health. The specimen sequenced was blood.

The CDR3 sequence: CASSSDTGIVANEQFF. CDR3 nucleotides: TGTGCCAGCAGTTCGGATACAGGGATAGTCGCCAATGAGCAGTTCTTC. The chain links TRBV12-3 or TRBV12-4 to TRBJ2-1; possible D gene TRBD1, 6 bases. The CDR3 length is 16 residues. V was pared by 4 bases and J by 6 bases, with 19 bases between.